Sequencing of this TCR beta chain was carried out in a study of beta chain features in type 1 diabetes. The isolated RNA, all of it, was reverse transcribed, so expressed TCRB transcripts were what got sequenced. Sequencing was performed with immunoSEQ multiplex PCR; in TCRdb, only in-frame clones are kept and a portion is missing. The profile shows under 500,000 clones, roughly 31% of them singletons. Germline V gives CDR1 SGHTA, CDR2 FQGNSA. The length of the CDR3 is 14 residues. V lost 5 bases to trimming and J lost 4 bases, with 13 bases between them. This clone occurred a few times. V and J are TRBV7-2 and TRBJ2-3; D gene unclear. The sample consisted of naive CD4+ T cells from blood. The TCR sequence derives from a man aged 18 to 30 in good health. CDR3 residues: CASSRPGEADTQYF. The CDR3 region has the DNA TGTGCCAGCAGCCGCCCTGGCGAGGCAGATACGCAGTATTTT.